This T cell receptor beta chain was obtained from a study of cytomegalovirus exposure and HLA in healthy donors. For this clone: The antigen is not known.

Use of 60 Vbeta and 13 Jbeta primers characterized the PCR. Original methodology: Later analysis identified tens of millions of unique TCR beta chains, approximately 10 million shared. Clones were sequenced by immunoSEQ multiplex PCR, and TCRdb holds only the in-frame ones, with some missing. The DNA gave D and trimming, while V, J and clone size come from that table. Of 150,000 to 200,000 clones in the sample, more than 60% are singletons; the top ten hold about 7.7%. Study-wide results and limits: Equally common other TCR beta chains were less clonally expanded than HLA-associated ones, a later analysis found. It was reported in a later analysis that an Asian-associated ancestry cluster showed fewer N-insertions than the roughly 620-donor mean. In vitro work confirmed that a few CMV-associated chains recognize CMV antigens.

Per germline, CDR1 SGHDT and CDR2 YYEEEE. V lost 4 bases and J 0 bases, leaving 17 bases between the germline ends. The CDR3 totals 18 residues. V is TRBV5-6 and J is TRBJ2-6, with a weak D call TRBD1 (7 bases). The specimen sequenced was PBMCs. This receptor was taken from a woman aged 35 to 49 in good health and CMV-seropositive. CDR3 DNA sequence: TGTGCCAGCAGCCCGGCGGGACAGACACACTCTGGGGCCAACGTCCTGACTTTC. Residues: CASSPAGQTHSGANVLTF.